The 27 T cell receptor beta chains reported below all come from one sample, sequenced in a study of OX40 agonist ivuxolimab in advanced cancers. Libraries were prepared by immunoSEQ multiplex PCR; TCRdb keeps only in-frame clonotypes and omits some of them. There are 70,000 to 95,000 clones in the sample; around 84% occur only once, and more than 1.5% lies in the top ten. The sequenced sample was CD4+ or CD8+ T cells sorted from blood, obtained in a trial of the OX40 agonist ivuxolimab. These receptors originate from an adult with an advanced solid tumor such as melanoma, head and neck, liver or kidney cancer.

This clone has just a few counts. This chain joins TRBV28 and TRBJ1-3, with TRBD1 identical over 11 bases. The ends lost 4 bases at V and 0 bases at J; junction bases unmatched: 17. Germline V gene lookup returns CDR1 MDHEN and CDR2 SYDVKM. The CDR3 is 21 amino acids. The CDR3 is CASSYRYNRDRGTGSGNTIYF. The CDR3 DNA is TGTGCCAGCAGTTATCGCTACAACCGGGACAGGGGGACGGGCTCTGGAAACACCATATATTTT.

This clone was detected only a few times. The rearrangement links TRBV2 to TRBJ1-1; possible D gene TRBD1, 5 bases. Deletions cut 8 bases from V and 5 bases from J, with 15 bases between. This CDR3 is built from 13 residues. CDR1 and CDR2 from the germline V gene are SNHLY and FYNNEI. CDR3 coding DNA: TGTGCCAGCCGACAGACAGCCCATACTGAAGCTTTCTTT. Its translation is CASRQTAHTEAFF.

CDR3 DNA: TGCGCCAGAATAAATCTAAACCCAACTAGCCCCCAAGAGACCCAGTACTTC. It yields the protein CARINLNPTSPQETQYF. The rearrangement uses TRBV10-1 and TRBJ2-5, with D perhaps matching TRBD2 (6 bases). V was shortened by 9 bases and J by 1 base, with 24 bases between the two germline ends. This CDR3 comprises 17 residues. In germline, CDR1 is WNHNN, CDR2 SYGVQD (reference sequence).

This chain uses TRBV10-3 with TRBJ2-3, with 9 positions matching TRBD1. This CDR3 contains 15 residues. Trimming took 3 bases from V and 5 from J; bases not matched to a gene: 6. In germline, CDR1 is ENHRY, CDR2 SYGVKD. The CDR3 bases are TGTGCCATCAGTGAAGGGACAGGGCGGGGAGATACGCAGTATTTT. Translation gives CAISEGTGRGDTQYF.

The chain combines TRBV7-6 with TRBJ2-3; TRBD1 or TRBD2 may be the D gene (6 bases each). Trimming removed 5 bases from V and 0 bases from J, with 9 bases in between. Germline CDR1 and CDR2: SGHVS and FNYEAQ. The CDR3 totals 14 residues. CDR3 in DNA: TGTGCCAGCAGCAGAGGGGGGAGCACAGATACGCAGTATTTT. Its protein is CASSRGGSTDTQYF.

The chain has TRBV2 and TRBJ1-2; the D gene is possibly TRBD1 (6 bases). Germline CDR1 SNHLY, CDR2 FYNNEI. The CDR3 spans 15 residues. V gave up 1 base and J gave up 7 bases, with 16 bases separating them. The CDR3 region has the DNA TGTGCCAGCAGTGAAGTAGTAGGGGGAGGCGGTGGCTACACCTTC. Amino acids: CASSEVVGGGGGYTF.

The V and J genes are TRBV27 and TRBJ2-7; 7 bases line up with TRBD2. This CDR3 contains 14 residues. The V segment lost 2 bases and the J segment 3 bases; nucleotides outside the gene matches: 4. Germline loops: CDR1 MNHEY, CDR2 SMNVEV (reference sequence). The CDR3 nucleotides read TGTGCCAGCAGTTTAGTCGGGAGGAACTACGAGCAGTACTTC. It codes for CASSLVGRNYEQYF.

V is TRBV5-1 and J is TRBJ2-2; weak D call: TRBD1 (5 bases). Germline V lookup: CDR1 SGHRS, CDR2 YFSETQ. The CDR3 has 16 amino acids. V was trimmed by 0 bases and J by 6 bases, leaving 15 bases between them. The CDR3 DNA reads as TGCGCCAGCAGCTTGGCGGCAGGACATAGTGCCGGGGAGCTGTTTTTT. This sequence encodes CASSLAAGHSAGELFF.

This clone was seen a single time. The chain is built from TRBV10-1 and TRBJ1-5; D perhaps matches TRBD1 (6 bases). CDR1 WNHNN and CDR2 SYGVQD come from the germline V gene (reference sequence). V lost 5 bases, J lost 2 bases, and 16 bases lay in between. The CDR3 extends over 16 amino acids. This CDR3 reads CASSSDRLEGNQPQHF. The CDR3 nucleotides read TGCGCCAGCAGTTCCGACAGGCTGGAGGGCAATCAGCCCCAGCATTTT.

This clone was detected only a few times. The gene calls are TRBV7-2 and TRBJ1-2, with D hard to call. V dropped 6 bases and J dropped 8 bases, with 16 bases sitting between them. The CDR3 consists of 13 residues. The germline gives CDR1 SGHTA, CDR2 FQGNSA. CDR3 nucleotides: TGTGCCAGCAGGTTATCTTTTCGGTCAGGCTACACCTTC. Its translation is CASRLSFRSGYTF. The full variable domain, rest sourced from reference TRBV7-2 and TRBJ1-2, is GAGVSQSPSNKVTEKGKDVELRCDPISGHTALYWYRQSLGQGLEFLIYFQGNSAPDKSGLPSDRFSAERTGGSVSTLTIQRTQQEDSAVYLCASRLSFRSGYTFGSGTRLTVV.

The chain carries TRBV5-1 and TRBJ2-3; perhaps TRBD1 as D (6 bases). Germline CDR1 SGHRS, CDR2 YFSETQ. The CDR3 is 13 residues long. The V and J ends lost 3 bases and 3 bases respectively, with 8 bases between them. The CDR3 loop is CASSYQGTDTQYF. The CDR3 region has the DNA TGCGCCAGCAGCTACCAGGGGACAGATACGCAGTATTTT.

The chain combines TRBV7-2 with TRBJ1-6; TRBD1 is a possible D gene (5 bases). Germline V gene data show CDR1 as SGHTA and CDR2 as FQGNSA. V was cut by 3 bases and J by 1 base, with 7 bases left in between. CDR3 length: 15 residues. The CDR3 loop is CASSFPGSYNSPLHF. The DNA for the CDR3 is TGTGCCAGCAGCTTTCCAGGGTCCTATAATTCACCCCTCCACTTT.

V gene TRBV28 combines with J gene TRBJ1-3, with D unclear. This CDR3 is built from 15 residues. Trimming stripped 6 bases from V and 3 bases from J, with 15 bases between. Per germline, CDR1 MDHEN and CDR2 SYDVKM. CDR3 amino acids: CASSGDQAGGNTIYF. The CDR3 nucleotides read TGTGCCAGCAGCGGCGACCAGGCGGGTGGAAACACCATATATTTT.

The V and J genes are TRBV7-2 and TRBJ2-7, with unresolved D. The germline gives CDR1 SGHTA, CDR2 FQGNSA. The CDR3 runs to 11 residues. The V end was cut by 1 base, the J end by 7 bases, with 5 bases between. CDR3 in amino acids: CASSLVWEQYF. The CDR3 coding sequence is TGTGCCAGCAGCTTAGTTTGGGAGCAGTACTTC.

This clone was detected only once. CDR3: CASSLEGNEQFF. The CDR3 bases are TGTGCCAGCAGCTTAGAGGGTAATGAGCAGTTCTTC. The V gene is TRBV7-9, the J gene TRBJ2-1; D gene ambiguous. Germline-derived CDR1 and CDR2 are SEHNR and FQNEAQ (reference sequence). With 1 base removed from V and 7 bases from J, the gap between germline ends came to 5 bases. The CDR3 loop spans 12 amino acids.

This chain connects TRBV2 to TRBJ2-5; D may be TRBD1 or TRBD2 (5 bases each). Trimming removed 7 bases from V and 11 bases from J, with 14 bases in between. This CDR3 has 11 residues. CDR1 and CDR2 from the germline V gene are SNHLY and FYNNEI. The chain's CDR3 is CASKTEGEQYF. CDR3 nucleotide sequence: TGTGCCAGCAAGACGGAAGGGGAGCAGTACTTC.

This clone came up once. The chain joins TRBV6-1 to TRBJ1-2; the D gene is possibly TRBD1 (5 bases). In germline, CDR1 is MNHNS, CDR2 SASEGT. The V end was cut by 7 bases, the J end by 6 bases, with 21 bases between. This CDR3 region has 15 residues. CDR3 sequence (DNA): TGTGCCAGCAACATAAACACAGGCCTCCTCAATGGCTACACCTTC. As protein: CASNINTGLLNGYTF.

The CDR3 reads CASSDRTGTPGNSPLHF. As DNA, the CDR3 is TGTGCCAGCAGTGACCGAACAGGGACACCGGGAAATTCACCCCTCCACTTT. The chain joins TRBV2 to TRBJ1-6; a possible D gene is TRBD1 (6 bases). This CDR3 is built from 17 residues. The V end lost 3 bases, the J end lost 7 bases, and 19 bases lay between the germline ends. The V gene's germline CDR1 is SNHLY and CDR2 FYNNEI.

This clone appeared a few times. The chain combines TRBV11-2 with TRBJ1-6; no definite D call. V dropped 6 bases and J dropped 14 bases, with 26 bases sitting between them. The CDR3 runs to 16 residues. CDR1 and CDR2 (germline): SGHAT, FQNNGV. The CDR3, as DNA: TGTGCCAGCAGTCCAAACTACAGCTTAGGTAGCCTGGCCCTCCACTTT. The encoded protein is CASSPNYSLGSLALHF. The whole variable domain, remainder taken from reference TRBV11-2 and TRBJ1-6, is EAGVAQSPRYKIIEKRQSVAFWCNPISGHATLYWYQQILGQGPKLLIQFQNNGVVDDSQLPKDRFSAERLKGVDSTLKIQPAKLEDSAVYLCASSPNYSLGSLALHFGNGTRLTVT.

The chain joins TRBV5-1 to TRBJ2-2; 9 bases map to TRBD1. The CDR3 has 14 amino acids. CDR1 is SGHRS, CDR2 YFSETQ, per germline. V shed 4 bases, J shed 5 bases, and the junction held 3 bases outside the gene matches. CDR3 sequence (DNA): TGCGCCAGCAGCGCAGGACAGGGGACCGGGGAGCTGTTTTTT. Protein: CASSAGQGTGELFF.

CDR3 protein: CASSDAVSVKNIQYF. The CDR3 nucleotides read TGTGCCAGCAGTGATGCAGTCTCCGTCAAAAACATTCAGTACTTC. The rearrangement uses TRBV2 and TRBJ2-4; D gene uncertain. The germline V and J ends were trimmed by 3 bases and 3 bases, with 12 bases remaining between them. Per germline, CDR1 SNHLY and CDR2 FYNNEI. The CDR3 loop spans 15 amino acids.

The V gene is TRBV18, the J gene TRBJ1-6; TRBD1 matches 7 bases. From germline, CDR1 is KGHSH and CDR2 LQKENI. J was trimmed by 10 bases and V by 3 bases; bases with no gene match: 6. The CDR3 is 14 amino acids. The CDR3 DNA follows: TGTGCCAGCTCACCGGACAGGTCAAGGTCACCCCTCCACTTT. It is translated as CASSPDRSRSPLHF. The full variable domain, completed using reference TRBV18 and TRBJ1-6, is NAGVMQNPRHLVRRRGQEARLRCSPMKGHSHVYWYRQLPEEGLKFMVYLQKENIIDESGMPKERFSAEFPKEGPSILRIQQVVRGDSAAYFCASSPDRSRSPLHFGNGTRLTVT.

CDR3 nucleotides: TGTGCCAGCCTGCCGGGGTTGAACACCGGGGAGCTGTTTTTT. Translating it yields CASLPGLNTGELFF. The chain couples TRBV18 to TRBJ2-2, with a possible D match to TRBD2 (5 bases). Germline CDR1 KGHSH, CDR2 LQKENI. The V end lost 8 bases, the J end lost 1 base, and 11 bases lay between the germline ends. The length of the CDR3 is 14 residues.

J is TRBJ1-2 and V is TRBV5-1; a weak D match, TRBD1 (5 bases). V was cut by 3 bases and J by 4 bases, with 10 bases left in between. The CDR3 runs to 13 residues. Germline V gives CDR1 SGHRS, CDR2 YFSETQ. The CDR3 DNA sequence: TGCGCCAGCAGCTCCACAGGATCCTATGGCTACACCTTC. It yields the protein CASSSTGSYGYTF.

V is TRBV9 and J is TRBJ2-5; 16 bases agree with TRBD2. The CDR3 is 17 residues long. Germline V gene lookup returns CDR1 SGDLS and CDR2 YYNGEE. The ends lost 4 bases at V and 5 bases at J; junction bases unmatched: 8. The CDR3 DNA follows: TGTGCCAGCAGCCTTCTGGGACTAGCGGGGGGGGTGGAGACCCAGTACTTC. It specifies CASSLLGLAGGVETQYF.

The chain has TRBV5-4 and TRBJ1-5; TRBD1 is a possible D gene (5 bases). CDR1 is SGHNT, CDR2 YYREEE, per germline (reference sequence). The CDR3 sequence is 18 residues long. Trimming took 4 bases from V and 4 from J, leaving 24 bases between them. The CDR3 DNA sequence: TGTGCCAGCAGCCGCCGCCAGGGCGCAGACCCAAGTAATCAGCCCCAGCATTTT. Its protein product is CASSRRQGADPSNQPQHF.

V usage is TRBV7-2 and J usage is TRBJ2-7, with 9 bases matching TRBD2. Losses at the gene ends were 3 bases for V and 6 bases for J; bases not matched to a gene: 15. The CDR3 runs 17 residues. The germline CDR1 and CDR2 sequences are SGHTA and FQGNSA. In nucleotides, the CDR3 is TGTGCCAGCAGCTTCAGCCCTAGGGGCGGGGGGGCCGGCGAGCAGTACTTC. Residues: CASSFSPRGGGAGEQYF.